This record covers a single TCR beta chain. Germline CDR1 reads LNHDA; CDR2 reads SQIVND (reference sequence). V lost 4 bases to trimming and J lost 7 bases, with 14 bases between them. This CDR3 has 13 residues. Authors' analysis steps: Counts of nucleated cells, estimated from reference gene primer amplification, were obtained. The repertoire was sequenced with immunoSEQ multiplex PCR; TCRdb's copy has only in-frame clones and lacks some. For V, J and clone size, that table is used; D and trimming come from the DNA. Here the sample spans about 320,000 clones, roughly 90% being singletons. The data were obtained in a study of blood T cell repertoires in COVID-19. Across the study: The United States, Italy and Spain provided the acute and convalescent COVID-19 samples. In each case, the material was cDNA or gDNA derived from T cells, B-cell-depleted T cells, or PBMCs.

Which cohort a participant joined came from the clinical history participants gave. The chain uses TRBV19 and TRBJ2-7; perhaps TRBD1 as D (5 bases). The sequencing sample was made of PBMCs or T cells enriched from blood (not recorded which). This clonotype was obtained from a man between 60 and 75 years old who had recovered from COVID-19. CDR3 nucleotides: TGTGCCAGTAGTAGTCAGGGAACTGGGGAGCAGTACTTC. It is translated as CASSSQGTGEQYF.